This is a list of T cell receptor beta chains from one sample in a study of PD-1 blockade in classical Hodgkin lymphoma. Only in-frame clones appear in the TCRdb table, and some are missing; sequencing was by immunoSEQ multiplex PCR. Among 40,000 to 50,000 clones listed, over 75% were seen once. The sample consisted of peripheral blood mononuclear cells (PBMCs), taken at baseline. These receptors were collected from a human donor with classical Hodgkin lymphoma. The CDR3 runs from the conserved cysteine through the conserved F or W. The D gene is left open where the match is weak. Expanded clones are given a class, and other clones once, few, many or no size at all.

once,TRBJ2-7,TRBD2,TRBV4-3,CASSQDWGRVEQYF,TGCGCCAGCAGCCAAGATTGGGGGAGGGTCGAGCAGTACTTC
NA,TRBJ2-3,NA,TRBV4-1,CASAWGSDTQYF,TGCGCCAGCGCCTGGGGTTCGGATACGCAGTATTTT
NA,TRBJ2-3,NA,TRBV7-2,CASSLRGQTTDTQYF,TGTGCCAGCAGCTTACGAGGACAGACCACAGATACGCAGTATTTT
NA,TRBJ2-3,TRBD2,TRBV19,CATTSGGFRDTQYF,TGTGCCACCACCAGCGGGGGGTTTCGAGATACGCAGTATTTT
once,TRBJ2-4,TRBD2,TRBV5-4,CASSFPGGGRSKNIQYF,TGTGCCAGCAGCTTCCCGGGGGGGGGCCGGTCCAAAAACATTCAGTACTTC
NA,TRBJ2-3,TRBD2,TRBV10-1,CASSGGGGTDTQYF,TGCGCCAGCAGTGGCGGGGGGGGGACAGATACGCAGTATTTT
NA,TRBJ2-7,TRBD1,TRBV5-1,CASSLGQGEGYEQYF,TGCGCCAGCAGCTTAGGACAGGGAGAAGGCTACGAGCAGTACTTC
once,TRBJ2-6,NA,TRBV4-2,CASSQDSGARVYGANVLTF,TGTGCCAGCAGCCAAGACTCCGGGGCGAGGGTGTACGGGGCCAACGTCCTGACTTTC
NA,TRBJ1-6,NA,TRBV9,CASSVSQQDSYNSPLHF,TGTGCCAGCAGCGTATCCCAACAGGATTCCTATAATTCACCCCTCCACTTT
once,TRBJ2-3,NA,TRBV15,CATSRDQGGSTDTQYF,TGTGCCACCAGCAGAGATCAAGGGGGGAGCACAGATACGCAGTATTTT
NA,TRBJ1-2,TRBD1,TRBV7-2,CASSSDRVAYGYTF,TGTGCCAGCAGTTCCGACAGGGTAGCGTATGGCTACACCTTC
NA,TRBJ2-3,TRBD2,TRBV29-1,CSVDSGGGDTDTQYF,TGCAGCGTTGATTCGGGCGGGGGGGACACAGATACGCAGTATTTT
NA,TRBJ2-5,TRBD2,TRBV5-8,CASSLGLAGGETQYF,TGTGCCAGCAGCTTGGGACTAGCGGGGGGGGAGACCCAGTACTTC
once,TRBJ2-3,TRBD2,TRBV13,CASSGWTSGGSSTDTQYF,TGTGCCAGCAGCGGGTGGACTAGCGGGGGTTCTAGCACAGATACGCAGTATTTT
NA,TRBJ2-5,NA,TRBV14,CASSQGPWETQYF,TGTGCCAGCAGCCAAGGGCCTTGGGAGACCCAGTACTTC
NA,TRBJ2-7,NA,TRBV19,CASREGVQEKQYF,TGTGCCAGTAGGGAGGGGGTCCAGGAAAAGCAGTACTTC
NA,TRBJ1-2,NA,TRBV12-5,CASGFGQGNYGYTF,TGTGCTAGTGGTTTTGGCCAGGGAAACTATGGCTACACCTTC
few,TRBJ1-1,TRBD1,TRBV7-8,CASSLGQGMNTEAFF,TGTGCCAGCAGCTTGGGACAGGGTATGAACACTGAAGCTTTCTTT
NA,TRBJ1-6,TRBD1,TRBV27,CASSLSRGQTNSPLHF,TGTGCCAGCAGTTTATCGAGGGGACAGACTAATTCACCCCTCCACTTT
NA,TRBJ1-2,NA,TRBV29-1,CSVEEAVEGMYGYTF,TGCAGCGTTGAAGAAGCGGTGGAGGGAATGTATGGCTACACCTTC
NA,TRBJ2-1,NA,TRBV2,CASSDTGGDFNEQFF,TGTGCCAGCAGTGATACAGGGGGGGATTTCAATGAGCAGTTCTTC
NA,TRBJ1-1,NA,TRBV5-1,CASSLGTPGVTEAFF,TGCGCCAGCAGCTTGGGGACTCCGGGGGTCACTGAAGCTTTCTTT
NA,TRBJ1-5,NA,TRBV2,CASSPGGQPQHF,TGTGCCAGCAGTCCCGGGGGCCAGCCCCAGCATTTT
NA,TRBJ2-3,NA,TRBV9,CASSVGTDTQYF,TGTGCCAGCAGCGTGGGGACAGATACGCAGTATTTT
NA,TRBJ2-7,TRBD1,TRBV4-3,CASSHTLTGGYEQYF,TGCGCCAGCAGCCACACTTTGACAGGGGGCTACGAGCAGTACTTC
NA,TRBJ1-4,NA,TRBV6-4,CASSIVETVSTNEKLFF,TGTGCCAGCAGTATCGTTGAAACAGTCTCAACTAATGAAAAACTGTTTTTT
few,TRBJ1-6,NA,TRBV7-2,CASSIRDGASPLHF,TGTGCCAGCAGCATCAGGGATGGGGCTTCACCCCTCCACTTT
NA,TRBJ1-5,TRBD1,TRBV4-2,CASSKQGARQPQHF,TGTGCCAGCAGCAAACAGGGGGCTCGGCAGCCCCAGCATTTT
NA,TRBJ1-2,NA,TRBV4-3,CASSQDLAGPGYGYTF,TGCGCCAGCAGCCAAGATTTAGCGGGACCTGGCTATGGCTACACCTTC
NA,TRBJ1-1,TRBD1,TRBV7-9,CASSWAGTDSEAFF,TGTGCCAGCAGCTGGGCCGGGACAGACTCTGAAGCTTTCTTT
NA,TRBJ1-5,NA,TRBV6-5,CASSPDGNSNQPQHF,TGTGCCAGCAGCCCCGACGGTAATAGCAATCAGCCCCAGCATTTT
NA,TRBJ2-3,TRBD1,TRBV18,CASSRQGDTDTQYF,TGTGCCAGCTCGCGGCAGGGGGACACAGATACGCAGTATTTT
once,TRBJ2-3,NA,TRBV7-2,CASSRGVGQDTQYF,TGTGCCAGCAGCCGAGGGGTCGGCCAAGATACGCAGTATTTT
NA,TRBJ1-2,NA,TRBV9,CASSTPGTGYGYTF,TGTGCCAGCAGCACCCCAGGGACGGGCTATGGCTACACCTTC
once,TRBJ2-7,NA,TRBV6-5,CASSYSQGNPYEQYF,TGTGCCAGCAGTTACTCACAGGGTAATCCCTACGAGCAGTACTTC
NA,TRBJ1-5,NA,TRBV4-3,CASSQEWHLVNQPQHF,TGCGCCAGCAGCCAAGAATGGCACCTTGTAAATCAGCCCCAGCATTTT